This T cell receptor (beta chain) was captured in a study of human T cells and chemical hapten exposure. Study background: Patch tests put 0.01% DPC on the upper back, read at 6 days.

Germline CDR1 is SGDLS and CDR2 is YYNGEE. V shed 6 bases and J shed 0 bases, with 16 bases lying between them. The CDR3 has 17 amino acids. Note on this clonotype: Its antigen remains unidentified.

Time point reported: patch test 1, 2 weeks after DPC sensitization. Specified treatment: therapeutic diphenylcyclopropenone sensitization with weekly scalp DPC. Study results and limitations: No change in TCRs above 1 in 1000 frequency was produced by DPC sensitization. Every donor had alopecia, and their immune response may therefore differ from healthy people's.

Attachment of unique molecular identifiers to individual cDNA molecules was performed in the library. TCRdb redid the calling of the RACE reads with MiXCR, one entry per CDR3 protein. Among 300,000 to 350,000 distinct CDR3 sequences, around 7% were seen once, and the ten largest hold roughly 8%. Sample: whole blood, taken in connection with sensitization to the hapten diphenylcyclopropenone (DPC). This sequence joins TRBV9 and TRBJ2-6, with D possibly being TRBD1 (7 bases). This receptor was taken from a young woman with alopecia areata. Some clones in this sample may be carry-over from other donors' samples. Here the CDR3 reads CASNKTGRLSGANVLTF. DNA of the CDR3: TGTGCCAGCAACAAGACAGGGAGGCTCTCTGGGGCCAACGTCCTGACTTTC. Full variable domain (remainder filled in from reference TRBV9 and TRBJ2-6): DSGVTQTPKHLITATGQRVTLRCSPRSGDLSVYWYQQSLDQGLQFLIQYYNGEERAKGNILERFSAQQFPDLHSELNLSSLELGDSALYFCASNKTGRLSGANVLTFGAGSRLTVL.